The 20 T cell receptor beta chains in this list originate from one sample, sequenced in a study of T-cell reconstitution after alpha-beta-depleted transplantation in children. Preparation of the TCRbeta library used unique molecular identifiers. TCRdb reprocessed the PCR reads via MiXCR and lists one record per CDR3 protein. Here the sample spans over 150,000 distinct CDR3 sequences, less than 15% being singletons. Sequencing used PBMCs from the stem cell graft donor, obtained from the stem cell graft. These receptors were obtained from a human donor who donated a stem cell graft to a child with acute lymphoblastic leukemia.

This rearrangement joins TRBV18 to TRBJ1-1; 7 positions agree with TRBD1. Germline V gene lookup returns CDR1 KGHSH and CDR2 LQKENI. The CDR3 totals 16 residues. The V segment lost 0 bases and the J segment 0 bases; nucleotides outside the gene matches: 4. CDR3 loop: CASSPPGQLLNTEAFF. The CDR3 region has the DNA TGTGCCAGCTCACCACCGGGACAGCTTCTGAACACTGAAGCTTTCTTT. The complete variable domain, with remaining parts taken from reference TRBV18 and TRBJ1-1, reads NAGVMQNPRHLVRRRGQEARLRCSPMKGHSHVYWYRQLPEEGLKFMVYLQKENIIDESGMPKERFSAEFPKEGPSILRIQQVVRGDSAAYFCASSPPGQLLNTEAFFGQGTRLTVV.

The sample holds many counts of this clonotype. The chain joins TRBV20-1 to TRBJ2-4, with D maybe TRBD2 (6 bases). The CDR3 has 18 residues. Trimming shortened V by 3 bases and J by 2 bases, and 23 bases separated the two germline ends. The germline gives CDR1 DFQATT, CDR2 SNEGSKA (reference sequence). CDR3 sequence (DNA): TGCAGTGCTAGGGGAGGACACCTAAATCCTAGCCCCAAAAACATTCAGTACTTC. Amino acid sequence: CSARGGHLNPSPKNIQYF.

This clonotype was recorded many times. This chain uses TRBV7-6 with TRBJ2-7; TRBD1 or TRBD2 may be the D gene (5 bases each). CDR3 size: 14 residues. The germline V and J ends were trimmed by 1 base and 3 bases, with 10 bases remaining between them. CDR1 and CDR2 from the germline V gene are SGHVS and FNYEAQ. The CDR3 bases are TGTGCCAGCAGCTTAGTCCGGGACCACTACGAGCAGTACTTC. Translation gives CASSLVRDHYEQYF. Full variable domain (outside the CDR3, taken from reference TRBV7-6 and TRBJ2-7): GAGVSQSPRYKVTKRGQDVALRCDPISGHVSLYWYRQALGQGPEFLTYFNYEAQQDKSGLPNDRFSAERPEGSISTLTIQRTEQRDSAMYRCASSLVRDHYEQYFGPGTRLTVT.

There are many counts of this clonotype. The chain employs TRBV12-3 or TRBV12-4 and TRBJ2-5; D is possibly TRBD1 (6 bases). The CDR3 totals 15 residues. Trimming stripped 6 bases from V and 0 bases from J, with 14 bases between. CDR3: CASRPTGQYQETQYF. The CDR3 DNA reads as TGTGCCAGCAGACCGACTGGACAGTACCAAGAGACCCAGTACTTC.

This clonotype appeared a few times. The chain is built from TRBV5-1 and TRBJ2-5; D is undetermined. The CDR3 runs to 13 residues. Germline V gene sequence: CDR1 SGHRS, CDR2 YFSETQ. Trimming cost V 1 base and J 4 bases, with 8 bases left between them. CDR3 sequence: CASSLTLGETQYF. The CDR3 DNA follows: TGCGCCAGCAGCTTGACACTTGGAGAGACCCAGTACTTC.

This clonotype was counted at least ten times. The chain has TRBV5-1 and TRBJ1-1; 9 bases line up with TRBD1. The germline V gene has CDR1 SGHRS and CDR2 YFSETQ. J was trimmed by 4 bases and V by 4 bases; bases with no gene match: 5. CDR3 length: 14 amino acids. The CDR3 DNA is TGCGCCAGCAGCACAACAGGGGGCCGCACTGAAGCTTTCTTT. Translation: CASSTTGGRTEAFF.

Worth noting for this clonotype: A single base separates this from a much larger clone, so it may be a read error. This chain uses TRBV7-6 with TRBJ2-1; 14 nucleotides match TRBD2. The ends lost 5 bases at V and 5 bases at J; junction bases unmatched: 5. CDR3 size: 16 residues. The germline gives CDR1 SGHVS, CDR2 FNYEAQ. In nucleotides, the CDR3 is TGTGCCAGCAGCCAGACTAGCGGGAGGGCCCACAATGAGCAGTTCTTC. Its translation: CASSQTSGRAHNEQFF.

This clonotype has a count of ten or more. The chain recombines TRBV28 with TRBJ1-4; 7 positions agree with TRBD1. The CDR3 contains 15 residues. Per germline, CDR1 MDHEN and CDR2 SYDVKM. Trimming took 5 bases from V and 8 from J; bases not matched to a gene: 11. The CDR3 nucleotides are TGTGCCAGCAGTCTTGACAGGGTCGGGGGCGAAAAACTGTTTTTT. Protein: CASSLDRVGGEKLFF.

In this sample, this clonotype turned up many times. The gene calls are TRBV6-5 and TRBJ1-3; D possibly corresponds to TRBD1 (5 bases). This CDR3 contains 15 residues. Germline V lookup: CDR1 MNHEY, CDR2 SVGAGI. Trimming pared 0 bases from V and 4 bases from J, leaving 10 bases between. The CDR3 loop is CASSYSRDGGNTIYF. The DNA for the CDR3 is TGTGCCAGCAGTTACTCGAGGGACGGCGGAAACACCATATATTTT.

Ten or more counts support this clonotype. CDR3 DNA: TGTGCCAGCAAGGTCACCGGGACAGGGAATGAAAAACTGTTTTTT. This gives the protein CASKVTGTGNEKLFF. The chain carries TRBV6-5 and TRBJ1-4; TRBD1 aligns across 9 bases. The trim removed 7 bases at V and 5 bases at J, leaving 8 bases unmatched. There are 15 residues in the CDR3. Germline CDR1 is MNHEY and CDR2 is SVGAGI.

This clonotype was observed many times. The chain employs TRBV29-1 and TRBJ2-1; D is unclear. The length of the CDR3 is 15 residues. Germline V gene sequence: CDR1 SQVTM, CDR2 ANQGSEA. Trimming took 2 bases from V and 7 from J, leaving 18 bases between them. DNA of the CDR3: TGCAGCGTTGAAACCACACGAAATTCGGGTAATGAGCAGTTCTTC. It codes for CSVETTRNSGNEQFF.

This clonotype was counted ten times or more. The chain's CDR3 is CASSVDFRDEQYF. The CDR3 region has the DNA TGTGCCAGCAGCGTAGATTTCAGGGACGAGCAGTACTTC. The rearrangement uses TRBV9 and TRBJ2-7; D is perhaps TRBD1 (5 bases). Per germline, CDR1 SGDLS and CDR2 YYNGEE. The CDR3 runs 13 residues. The V end was cut by 0 bases, the J end by 5 bases, with 9 bases between.

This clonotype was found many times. CDR3 residues: CASTPRAGADTQYF. In nucleotides, the CDR3 is TGTGCCAGCACCCCTAGAGCGGGAGCAGATACGCAGTATTTT. The chain has TRBV12-3 or TRBV12-4 and TRBJ2-3; TRBD2 matches 8 bases. The J segment lost 4 bases and the V segment lost 7 bases, leaving 7 bases of the junction unmatched. The CDR3 loop spans 14 amino acids.

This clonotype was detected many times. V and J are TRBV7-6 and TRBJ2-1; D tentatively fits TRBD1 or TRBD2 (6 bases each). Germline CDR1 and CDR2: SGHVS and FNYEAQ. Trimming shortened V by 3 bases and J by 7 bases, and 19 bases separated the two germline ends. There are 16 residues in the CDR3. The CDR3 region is CASSFIIGGRANEQFF. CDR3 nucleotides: TGTGCCAGCAGCTTCATAATCGGGGGCAGGGCAAATGAGCAGTTCTTC. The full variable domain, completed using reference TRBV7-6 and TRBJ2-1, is GAGVSQSPRYKVTKRGQDVALRCDPISGHVSLYWYRQALGQGPEFLTYFNYEAQQDKSGLPNDRFSAERPEGSISTLTIQRTEQRDSAMYRCASSFIIGGRANEQFFGPGTRLTVL.

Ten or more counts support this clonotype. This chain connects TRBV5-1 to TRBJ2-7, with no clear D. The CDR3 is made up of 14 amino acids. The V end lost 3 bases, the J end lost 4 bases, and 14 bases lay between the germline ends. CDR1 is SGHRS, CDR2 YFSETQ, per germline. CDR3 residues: CASSSDGNTYEQYF. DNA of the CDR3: TGCGCCAGCAGCTCAGACGGCAACACTTACGAGCAGTACTTC.

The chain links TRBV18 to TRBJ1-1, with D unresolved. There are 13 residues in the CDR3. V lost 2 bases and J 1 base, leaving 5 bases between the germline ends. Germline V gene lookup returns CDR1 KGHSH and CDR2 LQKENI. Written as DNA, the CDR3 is TGTGCCAGCTCACCATTAAAGAACACTGAAGCTTTCTTT. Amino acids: CASSPLKNTEAFF.

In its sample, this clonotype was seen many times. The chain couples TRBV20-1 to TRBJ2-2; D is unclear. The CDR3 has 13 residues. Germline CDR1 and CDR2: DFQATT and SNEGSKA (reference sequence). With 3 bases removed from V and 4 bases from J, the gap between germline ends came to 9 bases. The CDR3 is CSASAESTGELFF. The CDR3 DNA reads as TGCAGTGCTAGCGCCGAGTCCACCGGGGAGCTGTTTTTT.

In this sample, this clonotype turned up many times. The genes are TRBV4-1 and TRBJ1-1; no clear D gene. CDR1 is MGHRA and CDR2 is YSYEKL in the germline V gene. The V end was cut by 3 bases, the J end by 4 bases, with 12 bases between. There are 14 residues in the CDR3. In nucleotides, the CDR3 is TGCGCCAGCAGCCAGGTCTTGGGAGGCACTGAAGCTTTCTTT. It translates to CASSQVLGGTEAFF.

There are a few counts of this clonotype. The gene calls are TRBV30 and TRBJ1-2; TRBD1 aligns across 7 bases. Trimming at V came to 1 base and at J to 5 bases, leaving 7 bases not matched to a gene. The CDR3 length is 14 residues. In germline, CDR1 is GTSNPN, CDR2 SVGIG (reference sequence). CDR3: CAWSGQGVGYGYTF. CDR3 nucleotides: TGTGCCTGGAGTGGGCAGGGGGTAGGGTATGGCTACACCTTC.

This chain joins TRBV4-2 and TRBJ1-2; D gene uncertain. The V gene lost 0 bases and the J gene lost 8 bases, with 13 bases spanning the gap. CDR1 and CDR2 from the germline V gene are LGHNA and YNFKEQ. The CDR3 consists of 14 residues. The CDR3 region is CASSQDRSGVGYTF. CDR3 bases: TGTGCCAGCAGCCAAGATCGTTCCGGAGTGGGCTACACCTTC.